This T cell receptor (beta chain) was retrieved from a study of blood T cells in healthy people across ages. Study at large: About one barcoded TCR beta cDNA was captured per two T cells.

Every participating donor contributed approximately 9.5 milliliters of peripheral blood through a draw. No fewer than 7 million PBMCs went into each sample. The CDR3 has 17 amino acids. The germline V gene encodes CDR1 LGHDT and CDR2 YNNKEL (reference sequence). The ends lost 1 base at V and 2 bases at J; junction bases unmatched: 9. PCR was performed a second time for roughly 6 to 12 cycles using a sample-barcoded 5' primer and a J-beta primer mix. Each CDR3 protein gets one entry after TCRdb re-called the 5' RACE reads with MiXCR. The sample includes around 750,000 distinct CDR3 sequences, approximately 53% of them seen just once.

The receptor's source is a man older than 75 in good health. V usage is TRBV3-1 and J usage is TRBJ2-7, with 9 bases aligning to TRBD1. Sequencing input: blood. CDR3 coding DNA: TGTGCCAGCAGCCAAGGGAACCCCGGGACAGGGACCTACGAGCAGTACTTC. Protein: CASSQGNPGTGTYEQYF.